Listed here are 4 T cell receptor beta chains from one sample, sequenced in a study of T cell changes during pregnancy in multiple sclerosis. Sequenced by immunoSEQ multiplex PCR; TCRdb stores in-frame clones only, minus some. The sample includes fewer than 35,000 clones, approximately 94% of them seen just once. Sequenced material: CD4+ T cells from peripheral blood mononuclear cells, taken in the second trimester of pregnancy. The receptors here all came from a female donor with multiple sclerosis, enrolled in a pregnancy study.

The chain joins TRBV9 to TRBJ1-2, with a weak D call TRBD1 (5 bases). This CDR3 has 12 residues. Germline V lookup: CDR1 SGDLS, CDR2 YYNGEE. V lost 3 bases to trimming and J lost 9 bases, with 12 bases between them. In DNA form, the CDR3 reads TGTGCCAGCAGCGGGACGCGACAGAGCTACACCTTC. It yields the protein CASSGTRQSYTF.

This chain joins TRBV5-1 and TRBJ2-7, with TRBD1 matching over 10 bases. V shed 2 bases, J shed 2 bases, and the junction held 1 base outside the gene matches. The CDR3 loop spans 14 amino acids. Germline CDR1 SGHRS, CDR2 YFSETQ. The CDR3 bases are TGCGCCAGCAGCTTAGGGACAGGGGCCTACGAGCAGTACTTC. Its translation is CASSLGTGAYEQYF.

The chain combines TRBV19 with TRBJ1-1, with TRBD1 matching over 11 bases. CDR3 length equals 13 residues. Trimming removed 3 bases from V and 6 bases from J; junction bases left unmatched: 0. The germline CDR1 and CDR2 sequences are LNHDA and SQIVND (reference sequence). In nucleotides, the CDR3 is TGTGCCAGTAGTATGGGACAGGGGGCTGAAGCTTTCTTT. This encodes CASSMGQGAEAFF.

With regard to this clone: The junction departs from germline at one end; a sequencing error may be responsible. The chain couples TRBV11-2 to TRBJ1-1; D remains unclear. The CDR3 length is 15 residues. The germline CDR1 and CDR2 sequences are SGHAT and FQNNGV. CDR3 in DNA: TGTGCCAGCAGCCTAGACCGACACCCGAACACTGAAGCTTTCTTT. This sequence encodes CASSLDRHPNTEAFF. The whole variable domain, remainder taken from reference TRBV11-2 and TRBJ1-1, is EAGVAQSPRYKIIEKRQSVAFWCNPISGHATLYWYQQILGQGPKLLIQFQNNGVVDDSQLPKDRFSAERLKGVDSTLKIQPAKLEDSAVYLCASSLDRHPNTEAFFGQGTRLTVV.